This T cell receptor (beta chain) was recovered during a study of shared clonotypes between healthy human individuals. Points from the study as a whole: In contrast to clonotypes shared by all four donors, non-shared clonotypes had lower generation probabilities.

The CDR3 runs 15 residues. Germline CDR1 is SNHLY and CDR2 is FYNNEI. The ends lost 2 bases at V and 7 bases at J; junction bases unmatched: 7. With respect to this clone: Its cognate antigen is unknown.

The CD4+ fraction was divided into a CD45RA+ naive subset and a CD45RA-negative memory subset. Deep was the level at which the assay was run. In the original analysis: Junction-only sequences without quality scores came from ImmunoSEQ, so filtering differed. The table came from immunoSEQ multiplex PCR; TCRdb's copy has only in-frame clones and leaves some out. V, J and clone size were drawn from that table, and D and trimming were deduced from the DNA. There are roughly 1,500,000 clones in the sample; 97% to 99% occur only once, and approximately 0.38% lies in the top ten. The gene calls are TRBV2 and TRBJ2-7; 11 nucleotides agree with TRBD1. This sequence was found in a young man in good health. Sequencing was carried out using naive CD4+ T cells sorted from blood. Described subset: CD45RA+ positively selected. The CDR3 loop is CASSELGTGGIEQYF. Here the CDR3 DNA reads TGTGCCAGCAGTGAACTGGGGACAGGGGGTATTGAGCAGTACTTC.